The 11 T cell receptor beta chains listed next were all sequenced from one sample in a study of read filtering for tumor transcriptome and immune sequencing. This library used around 400 ng RNA and molecular barcoded adaptors spanning alpha/delta and beta/gamma chains. TCRdb processed the reads anew with MiXCR; each CDR3 protein has one entry. Of roughly 38,000 distinct CDR3 sequences listed, 10% to 15% are singletons. The source material was a population of CD138-negative cells sorted from bone marrow. The origin of the receptors is a donor at least 40 years old with multiple myeloma.

This clonotype appeared many times. This chain joins TRBV12-3 or TRBV12-4 and TRBJ1-5; 10 nucleotides agree with TRBD1. Losses at the gene ends were 6 bases for V and 6 bases for J; bases not matched to a gene: 2. This CDR3 has 13 amino acids. CDR3 protein: CASRGTGVQPQHF. In nucleotides, the CDR3 is TGTGCCAGCAGAGGGACAGGGGTTCAGCCCCAGCATTTT.

This clonotype has at least ten counts. This chain joins TRBV20-1 and TRBJ2-5; 7 bases line up with TRBD2. The germline gives CDR1 DFQATT, CDR2 SNEGSKA (reference sequence). CDR3 length equals 15 residues. The trim removed 0 bases at V and 2 bases at J, leaving 6 bases unmatched. The CDR3 DNA follows: TGCAGTGCTAGAGATCCCAGCGGGGCACAAGAGACCCAGTACTTC. It yields the protein CSARDPSGAQETQYF.

In this sample, this clonotype turned up a few times. This may arise from a read error, as a much more abundant clone is one base away. For the CDR3, the DNA is TGTGCCTGGGCCACCGCGCGGGGGGGTTGGGCAGATACGCAGCATTTT. Translated, it gives CAWATARGGWADTQHF. The chain combines TRBV30 with TRBJ2-3, with D perhaps TRBD1 (5 bases). The DNA end is a closer match to TRBJ1-5, so the J assignment may be wrong. This CDR3 contains 16 residues. The germline gives CDR1 GTSNPN, CDR2 SVGIG (reference sequence).

In this sample, this clonotype turned up many times. This chain links TRBV11-2 with TRBJ2-7; 9 nucleotides line up with TRBD1. This CDR3 has 13 amino acids. With 6 bases clipped from V and 3 bases from J, the junction kept 3 bases outside the gene matches. Germline CDR1 reads SGHAT; CDR2 reads FQNNGV. For the CDR3, the DNA is TGTGCCAGCAGACGGGACAGGGACTACGAGCAGTACTTC. It is translated as CASRRDRDYEQYF.

In its sample, this clonotype was seen many times. The chain couples TRBV12-3 or TRBV12-4 to TRBJ2-7, with a possible D match to TRBD1 (5 bases). The CDR3 runs 13 residues. The ends were cut back, 1 base at V and 2 bases at J, with 6 bases in the middle. The CDR3 sequence is CASSLGGPYEQYF. The DNA of the CDR3 is TGTGCCAGCAGTTTAGGGGGCCCCTACGAGCAGTACTTC.

The gene calls are TRBV12-3 or TRBV12-4 and TRBJ2-3; D gene ambiguous. V shed 5 bases and J shed 2 bases, with 23 bases lying between them. This CDR3 is built from 18 residues. DNA of the CDR3: TGTGCCAGCAGTCCCCGACTCGTTAGTACGCTTGCCACAGATACGCAGTATTTT. Translation: CASSPRLVSTLATDTQYF.

This chain connects TRBV4-1 to TRBJ2-7; D unclear. V was shortened by 1 base and J by 0 bases, with 16 bases between the two germline ends. Germline lookup yields CDR1 MGHRA and CDR2 YSYEKL. CDR3 length: 17 residues. The CDR3 spells CASSQGRQSPSSYEQYF. The DNA of the CDR3 is TGCGCCAGCAGCCAAGGGCGGCAGAGCCCGAGCTCCTACGAGCAGTACTTC.

At least ten counts were recorded for this clonotype. The chain joins TRBV29-1 to TRBJ2-3; 7 nucleotides line up with TRBD1. Germline loops: CDR1 SQVTM, CDR2 ANQGSEA. Losses at the gene ends were 3 bases for V and 4 bases for J; bases not matched to a gene: 4. The CDR3 is 13 amino acids. CDR3 region: CSVDGRGPDTQYF. In nucleotides, the CDR3 is TGCAGCGTTGATGGTAGGGGGCCAGATACGCAGTATTTT.

As regards this clonotype: A junction boundary mismatches the germline segment, possibly from a read error. The chain is built from TRBV4-3 and TRBJ1-1, with a weak D call TRBD1 (5 bases). Per germline, CDR1 LGHNA and CDR2 YSLEER. The CDR3 contains 15 residues. The CDR3 is CASSQEGFLDTEAFF. The CDR3, as DNA: TGCGCCAGCAGCCAAGAGGGTTTCCTGGACACTGAAGCCTTCTTT.

This clonotype was recorded at least ten times. The DNA for the CDR3 is TGTGCCAGCAGTAGTGAGTATGGCTACACCTTC. Translation gives CASSSEYGYTF. This chain links TRBV2 with TRBJ1-2; D call uncertain. The CDR3 length is 11 residues. CDR1 is SNHLY, CDR2 FYNNEI, per germline. Between the trimmed V and J ends, which lost 5 bases and 5 bases, there was a span of 6 bases.

Ten or more counts support this clonotype. The chain links TRBV5-1 to TRBJ2-5; D is ambiguous. CDR1 SGHRS and CDR2 YFSETQ come from the germline V gene. This CDR3 comprises 15 residues. The germline V and J ends were trimmed by 0 bases and 1 base, with 10 bases remaining between them. The CDR3 spells CASSLGGSPQETQYF. The CDR3 DNA is TGCGCCAGCAGCTTGGGGGGATCCCCCCAAGAGACCCAGTACTTC.